These 27 T cell receptor beta chains came from one sample sequenced in a study of tumor and adjacent non-tumor tissue in lung cancer. Three rounds of nested PCR, following a modified ARM-PCR protocol, produced the TCRbeta library. TCRdb re-called the multiplex PCR reads through MiXCR, storing one row per CDR3 protein. The data hold tens of thousands of distinct CDR3 sequences, with roughly 60% observed a single time. RNA was extracted from bulk tissue without any cell sorting. The normal lung tissue was taken more than 3 cm from the tumor edge. The sample taken for sequencing was distant non-tumor lung tissue. The receptors here all came from a man between 65 and 80 years old with non-small cell lung cancer.

This rearrangement joins TRBV18 to TRBJ2-1; 8 bases are a match to TRBD1. The CDR3 spans 16 residues. The germline gives CDR1 KGHSH, CDR2 LQKENI. Trimming cost V 2 bases and J 2 bases; bases outside gene matches: 5. The CDR3 DNA is TGTGCCAGCTCACCAGCAACAGGGGGGACCTACAATGAGCAGTTCTTC. Protein sequence: CASSPATGGTYNEQFF.

This clonotype was detected ten times or more. This chain connects TRBV10-2 to TRBJ1-5; 7 bases are a match to TRBD1. The CDR3 covers 14 residues. Germline V lookup: CDR1 WSHSY, CDR2 SAAADI. V shed 8 bases, J shed 4 bases, and the junction held 8 bases outside the gene matches. Here the CDR3 reads CASQQAGGNQPQHF. CDR3 DNA: TGCGCCAGCCAGCAGGCAGGGGGTAATCAGCCCCAGCATTTT.

The V call is TRBV6-1, the J call TRBJ1-2, with D maybe TRBD1 (6 bases). The germline CDR1 and CDR2 sequences are MNHNS and SASEGT. The CDR3 totals 14 residues. CDR3 region: CVNSRTPGAYGYTF. CDR3 nucleotides: TGTGTCAACAGCCGCACCCCAGGGGCCTATGGCTACACCTTC.

This clonotype came up many times. This chain uses TRBV20-1 with TRBJ2-5; 9 bases match TRBD2. The germline CDR1 and CDR2 sequences are DFQATT and SNEGSKA (reference sequence). Trimming at V came to 2 bases and at J to 3 bases, leaving 4 bases not matched to a gene. CDR3 length equals 14 residues. The DNA for the CDR3 is TGCAGTGCTAGACGGCTAGCGGGAAAAGAGACCCAGTACTTC. This encodes CSARRLAGKETQYF.

Concerning this clonotype itself: One junction end disagrees with the germline gene, perhaps due to a read error. CDR3 sequence: CSARVRVTGAGEMFF. The CDR3 coding sequence is TGCAGTGCTAGAGTTCGTGTGACAGGCGCCGGGGAGATGTTTTTT. This chain joins TRBV20-1 and TRBJ2-2, with D possibly being TRBD1 (6 bases). This CDR3 is built from 15 residues. Germline lookup yields CDR1 DFQATT and CDR2 SNEGSKA (reference sequence).

This chain connects TRBV24-1 to TRBJ1-2; D is unclear. Germline V CDR1 and CDR2: KGHDR, SFDVKD. V was clipped by 4 bases and J by 8 bases, with 13 bases between them. The CDR3 is 13 amino acids. CDR3 DNA sequence: TGTGCCACCAGTGAAGCTACATGGAGAGGCTACACCTTC. This translates into CATSEATWRGYTF.

The rearrangement links TRBV19 to TRBJ2-1, with 12 bases lining up with TRBD2. Germline V CDR1 and CDR2: LNHDA, SQIVND (reference sequence). The CDR3 has 14 residues. V dropped 8 bases and J dropped 5; count of bases not matched to a gene: 4. CDR3 bases: TGTGCCAGTGGCGGACTAGCGGGGAACAATGAGCAGTTCTTC. This codes for CASGGLAGNNEQFF.

J is TRBJ2-7 and V is TRBV28; D is ambiguous. The germline V gene has CDR1 MDHEN and CDR2 SYDVKM. The CDR3 spans 12 residues. Trimming cost V 7 bases and J 3 bases, with 10 bases left between them. The CDR3 reads CASNLAGYEQYF. In DNA form, the CDR3 reads TGTGCCAGCAACCTTGCCGGCTACGAGCAGTACTTC.

On this clonotype itself: At one end, the junction sequence differs from germline, possibly due to a read error. The chain recombines TRBV11-2 with TRBJ2-7, with a possible D match to TRBD1 (6 bases). Germline loops: CDR1 SGHAT, CDR2 FQNNGV. CDR3 length equals 14 residues. CDR3 sequence (DNA): TGTCCCAGCAGCGAGGGGGACCGAGACTACGAGCAGTACTTC. Amino acid sequence: CPSSEGDRDYEQYF.

By share, this clonotype ranks as medium-sized. V gene TRBV20-1 combines with J gene TRBJ2-4; D is undetermined. V was clipped by 6 bases and J by 0 bases, with 15 bases between them. The CDR3 runs 15 residues. The V gene's germline CDR1 is DFQATT and CDR2 SNEGSKA (reference sequence). The CDR3 region is CSATSGPIAKNIQYF. In DNA form, the CDR3 reads TGCAGTGCGACCTCCGGACCGATAGCCAAAAACATTCAGTACTTC.

The table lists this clonotype with a few counts. A clone one base away is much larger, so this may be a read error. This chain links TRBV29-1 with TRBJ2-7; 7 bases agree with TRBD1. CDR1 is SQVTM, CDR2 ANQGSEA, per germline. CDR3 size: 13 residues. Trimming took 6 bases from V and 3 from J; bases not matched to a gene: 8. CDR3 sequence: CSVVGAGGYEQYF. The CDR3 DNA is TGCAGCGTCGTGGGGGCAGGGGGCTACGAGCAGTACTTC.

The V call is TRBV29-1, the J call TRBJ2-6, with D tentatively TRBD1 (5 bases). From germline, CDR1 is SQVTM and CDR2 ANQGSEA. CDR3 size: 15 residues. Trimming removed 1 base at V and 3 bases at J, with 10 bases between. The CDR3: CSVEVGVFGANVLTF. The CDR3 DNA sequence: TGCAGCGTTGAAGTAGGGGTATTTGGGGCCAACGTCCTGACTTTC.

This clonotype appeared a single time. The CDR3 carries no conserved terminal phenylalanine or tryptophan, so it likely arises from a read error. The DNA is left out, because the CDR3 cannot be placed on it with certainty; the CDR3 is given as TCRdb lists it. The J gene is TRBJ2-1, the V gene TRBV6-5; the D call TRBD1 from the table was never checked on the DNA. The V gene's germline CDR1 is MNHEY and CDR2 SVGAGI. From its first to its last residue, the CDR3 has 15 amino acids. CDR3 loop: CASSRDGSSYNEQLL.

A remark on this clonotype: At one end, the junction sequence differs from germline, possibly due to a read error. J is TRBJ2-7 and V is TRBV6-2 or TRBV6-3, with D unresolved. The CDR3 has 11 amino acids. The germline V gene has CDR1 MNHEY and CDR2 SVGEGT. In nucleotides, the CDR3 is TGTACCAGCTCCGTCTCCTACGAGCAGTACTTC. It translates to CTSSVSYEQYF.

Concerning this clonotype: One end of the junction varies from germline; a read error may be responsible. The CDR3 DNA sequence: TGCGCCAGCAGCCAAAATCCAGTTTACAATGAGCATTTCTTT. Protein sequence: CASSQNPVYNEHFF. V gene TRBV4-1 combines with J gene TRBJ2-1; D is ambiguous. The CDR3 covers 14 residues. Germline CDR1 MGHRA, CDR2 YSYEKL.

Note on this clonotype: A junction end diverges from the germline sequence, so it may reflect a read error. Written as DNA, the CDR3 is TGTGCCAGTAGCTTATTAGGGTTGATATACACCGGGGAGCTGTTTTTT. Residues: CASSLLGLIYTGELFF. The rearrangement uses TRBV11-2 and TRBJ2-2, with D unclear. The CDR3 consists of 16 residues. Germline lookup yields CDR1 SGHAT and CDR2 FQNNGV.

This clonotype was counted between two and nine times. The chain employs TRBV28 and TRBJ2-4; D is possibly TRBD1 (8 bases). The CDR3 runs to 17 residues. Trimming took off 8 bases at V and 1 base at J, with 21 bases between the two ends. Germline CDR1 MDHEN, CDR2 SYDVKM. CDR3 residues: CASGLFGQGGAKNIQYF. The CDR3 bases are TGTGCCAGCGGTCTATTCGGACAGGGAGGGGCCAAAAACATTCAGTACTTC.

This clonotype was seen more than once but under ten times. The genes are TRBV7-8 and TRBJ1-3; D unclear. In germline, CDR1 is SGHVS, CDR2 FQNEAQ. Trimming left V 2 bases short and J 0 bases short, with 17 bases between. The CDR3 is 18 amino acids. The CDR3 loop is CASSLHVVGGLSGNTIYF. CDR3 coding DNA: TGTGCCAGCAGCTTACACGTTGTCGGCGGACTCTCTGGAAACACCATATATTTT. The full variable domain, with the rest looked up from reference TRBV7-8 and TRBJ1-3, is GAGVSQSPRYKVAKRGQDVALRCDPISGHVSLFWYQQALGQGPEFLTYFQNEAQLDKSGLPSDRFFAERPEGSVSTLKIQRTQQEDSAVYLCASSLHVVGGLSGNTIYFGEGSWLTVV.

This clonotype was detected only a few times. A read error may be the cause here, since a much bigger clone is one base away. J is TRBJ2-3 and V is TRBV5-5; TRBD1 might be the D (5 bases). This CDR3 has 16 residues. Germline V gene lookup returns CDR1 SGHKS and CDR2 YYEKEE (reference sequence). As DNA, the CDR3 is TGTGCCAGCAGCCCATTCTCAGGGTTTGGCACACATACGCAGTATTTT. Its translation: CASSPFSGFGTHTQYF.

A remark on this clonotype: A much larger clone lies one base from this, so it may be a read error. The V and J genes are TRBV5-6 and TRBJ2-2, with 11 nucleotides matching TRBD2. The CDR3 spans 16 residues. V lost 6 bases, J lost 6 bases, and 10 bases stayed unmatched. From germline, CDR1 is SGHDT and CDR2 YYEEEE. This chain's CDR3 is CASNLQLAGDSGELFF. The CDR3 bases are TGTGCCAGCAACTTACAACTAGCGGGAGACTCCGGGGAGCTGTTTTTT.

CDR3 loop: CASSSIYRGIRASVLTF. CDR3 nucleotides: TGTGCCAGCAGCTCCATATATCGGGGGATTAGGGCCAGTGTCCTGACTTTC. The chain couples TRBV6-5 to TRBJ2-6; TRBD2 might be the D (6 bases). From germline, CDR1 is MNHEY and CDR2 SVGAGI. The germline V and J ends were trimmed by 6 bases and 13 bases, with 28 bases remaining between them. This CDR3 contains 17 residues.

The V call is TRBV20-1, the J call TRBJ2-5, with D perhaps TRBD2 (5 bases). The V end lost 4 bases, the J end lost 4 bases, and 13 bases lay between the germline ends. The CDR3 sequence is 13 residues long. The V gene's germline CDR1 is DFQATT and CDR2 SNEGSKA (reference sequence). CDR3 nucleotide sequence: TGCAGTGCTATCCCCCGGGGTTCAGAGACCCAGTACTTC. It specifies CSAIPRGSETQYF.

This clonotype was seen ten or more times. The CDR3 loop is CSARDGEHHWQFF. The CDR3 DNA follows: TGCAGTGCTAGAGATGGAGAGCACCACTGGCAGTTCTTC. V usage is TRBV20-1 and J usage is TRBJ2-1; D ambiguous. Trimming left V 0 bases short and J 12 bases short, with 15 bases between. This CDR3 contains 13 residues. The germline CDR1 and CDR2 sequences are DFQATT and SNEGSKA (reference sequence).

This clonotype came up many times. This chain links TRBV12-3 or TRBV12-4 with TRBJ2-1; TRBD2 agrees at 11 bases. V was pared by 8 bases and J by 10 bases, with 13 bases of the junction left unmatched. The CDR3 runs 15 residues. The CDR3 loop reads CASRPTSGSHTEQFF. CDR3 bases: TGTGCCAGCCGTCCAACTAGCGGGAGTCATACGGAGCAGTTCTTC.

This clonotype appeared many times. The rearrangement joins TRBV28 to TRBJ1-5; tentatively, D is TRBD1 (6 bases). The germline V gene encodes CDR1 MDHEN and CDR2 SYDVKM. This CDR3 spans 14 amino acids. V dropped 7 bases and J dropped 5 bases, with 15 bases sitting between them. CDR3 coding DNA: TGTGCCAGCAACCAATACAGGGAGTATCAGCCCCAGCATTTT. Residues: CASNQYREYQPQHF.

Points on this clonotype: One junction end disagrees with the germline gene, perhaps due to a read error. The V gene is TRBV11-1, the J gene TRBJ2-3; D is perhaps TRBD1 (5 bases). CDR3 size: 14 residues. Germline V lookup: CDR1 SGHAT, CDR2 FQDESV (reference sequence). The CDR3 DNA sequence: TGTGCCAGCAGTGTCCTGTGGGGCACAGATAGGCAGTATTTT. Protein product: CASSVLWGTDRQYF.

As for this clonotype: Germline and junction disagree at one end, which may indicate a read error. The genes are TRBV6-6 and TRBJ2-1; 8 bases agree with TRBD2. Germline-derived CDR1 and CDR2 are MNHNY and SVGAGI (reference sequence). CDR3 length: 15 residues. CDR3 DNA: TGTGCCAGCAGTTACGCTCGGGGGGGGGCATATGAGCAGCTCTTC. This gives the protein CASSYARGGAYEQLF.